The 27 T cell receptor beta chains below come from one sample, sequenced in a study of cytomegalovirus exposure and HLA in healthy donors. The PCR contained 60 Vbeta and 13 Jbeta primers. Clones were sequenced by immunoSEQ multiplex PCR, and TCRdb holds only the in-frame ones, with some missing. This sample has 75,000 to 100,000 clones, with approximately 80% found just once. The sequenced sample consisted of PBMCs. These receptors all come from a man aged 60 to 69 in good health and CMV-seropositive.

This chain links TRBV9 with TRBJ2-5; D may be TRBD2 (6 bases). The germline V gene encodes CDR1 SGDLS and CDR2 YYNGEE. The CDR3 has 14 residues. V dropped 4 bases and J dropped 1 base, with 11 bases sitting between them. Here the CDR3 DNA reads TGTGCCAGCAGCTTGGCGGGGACCCAAGAGACCCAGTACTTC. As protein: CASSLAGTQETQYF. The full variable domain, its missing parts supplied by reference TRBV9 and TRBJ2-5, is DSGVTQTPKHLITATGQRVTLRCSPRSGDLSVYWYQQSLDQGLQFLIQYYNGEERAKGNILERFSAQQFPDLHSELNLSSLELGDSALYFCASSLAGTQETQYFGPGTRLLVL.

The chain employs TRBV6-5 and TRBJ1-6; possibly TRBD1 for D (5 bases). This CDR3 spans 14 amino acids. Germline loops: CDR1 MNHEY, CDR2 SVGAGI. Trimming removed 8 bases at V and 0 bases at J, with 8 bases between. In DNA, the CDR3 is TGTGCCAGCGGAGGGGCCTCCTATAATTCACCCCTCCACTTT. It encodes CASGGASYNSPLHF.

The genes are TRBV4-3 and TRBJ2-5; D perhaps matches TRBD2 (6 bases). Near its end, the DNA agrees better with TRBJ2-7, so the J call may be wrong. The CDR3 runs 13 residues. Germline V gene lookup returns CDR1 LGHNA and CDR2 YSLEER. In DNA, the CDR3 is TGCGCCAGCAGCCGGAGACTAGGTTCCGAGCAGTACTTC. Its protein is CASSRRLGSEQYF.

The chain carries TRBV7-6 and TRBJ1-2, with 9 bases identical to TRBD1. The J segment lost 5 bases and the V segment lost 1 base, leaving 2 bases of the junction unmatched. From germline, CDR1 is SGHVS and CDR2 FNYEAQ. This CDR3 spans 14 amino acids. CDR3: CASSLGQGVYGYTF. The CDR3 coding sequence is TGTGCCAGCAGCTTAGGACAGGGGGTGTATGGCTACACCTTC.

The genes are TRBV12-2 and TRBJ1-1; TRBD1 is the table's D call and was not checked against the DNA. TRBV12-2 represents a pseudogene. The CDR3 contains 12 residues. The CDR3 here is CASRLGGPEAFF. The CDR3 DNA is TGTGCAAGTCGCTTAGGGGGGCCAGAAGCTTTCTTT.

This clone was found once. The chain has TRBV18 and TRBJ2-7; D might be TRBD2 (9 bases). Trimming removed 4 bases at V and 7 bases at J, with 17 bases between. CDR3 length: 14 residues. Germline assignment: CDR1 KGHSH and CDR2 LQKENI. CDR3 coding DNA: TGTGCCAGCTCACGGGCGGGGGGGACAGGAGAGCAGTACTTC. Translated: CASSRAGGTGEQYF.

J is TRBJ1-6 and V is TRBV5-1, with 7 positions matching TRBD1. The CDR3 has 16 residues. V dropped 0 bases and J dropped 5; count of bases not matched to a gene: 5. Germline values: CDR1 SGHRS, CDR2 YFSETQ. CDR3 sequence (DNA): TGCGCCAGCAGCTTGGTATTTCAGGGGGATAATTCACCCCTCCACTTT. Amino acid sequence: CASSLVFQGDNSPLHF.

In its sample, this clone was seen once. The V call is TRBV19, the J call TRBJ2-5, with D perhaps TRBD1 (5 bases). The V and J ends lost 3 bases and 5 bases respectively, with 7 bases between them. The CDR3 runs 12 residues. Per germline, CDR1 LNHDA and CDR2 SQIVND (reference sequence). CDR3 residues: CASSIKGETQYF. The CDR3, as DNA: TGTGCCAGTAGTATTAAGGGGGAGACCCAGTACTTC.

The chain combines TRBV19 with TRBJ2-5, with 9 positions matching TRBD1. The V gene end was trimmed by 2 bases and the J gene end by 5 bases; junction bases not matched to a gene: 6. Germline V gene lookup returns CDR1 LNHDA and CDR2 SQIVND (reference sequence). The CDR3 runs 15 residues. The CDR3 here is CASSITGQGRETQYF. CDR3 nucleotides: TGTGCCAGTAGTATAACGGGACAGGGTCGGGAGACCCAGTACTTC. Based on the CDR3 plus reference TRBV19 and TRBJ2-5, the full variable domain is DGGITQSPKYLFRKEGQNVTLSCEQNLNHDAMYWYRQDPGQGLRLIYYSQIVNDFQKGDIAEGYSVSREKKESFPLTVTSAQKNPTAFYLCASSITGQGRETQYFGPGTRLLVL.

The CDR3 here is CASSLDTGTGWRETQYF. The CDR3 DNA sequence: TGTGCCAGCAGCTTAGATACGGGGACAGGGTGGCGAGAGACCCAGTACTTC. The V gene is TRBV11-2, the J gene TRBJ2-5; 9 bases align to TRBD1. Germline V gene lookup returns CDR1 SGHAT and CDR2 FQNNGV. V dropped 0 bases and J dropped 4; count of bases not matched to a gene: 9. This CDR3 contains 17 residues.

This clone was observed a single time. V gene TRBV6-1 combines with J gene TRBJ2-1, with D maybe TRBD1 (8 bases). Trimming pared 4 bases from V and 6 bases from J, leaving 13 bases between. Per germline, CDR1 MNHNS and CDR2 SASEGT. This CDR3 has 14 amino acids. The CDR3 sequence: CASSVNRGGNEQFF. For the CDR3, the DNA is TGTGCCAGCAGTGTAAACAGGGGGGGCAATGAGCAGTTCTTC.

This clone was observed a handful of times. The V gene is TRBV5-1, the J gene TRBJ2-4; a possible D gene is TRBD2 (7 bases). CDR1 and CDR2 from the germline V gene are SGHRS and YFSETQ. The V end was cut by 4 bases, the J end by 0 bases, with 23 bases between. The CDR3 totals 19 residues. The CDR3 loop reads CASSPGGRGSSLAKNIQYF. CDR3 bases: TGCGCCAGCAGCCCGGGAGGCAGGGGTTCATCTTTAGCCAAAAACATTCAGTACTTC.

In this sample, this clone turned up once. The chain has TRBV6-5 and TRBJ1-2; TRBD1 might be the D (5 bases). The CDR3 sequence is 13 residues long. Germline CDR1 reads MNHEY; CDR2 reads SVGAGI. The V and J ends lost 8 bases and 1 base respectively, with 11 bases between them. In DNA, the CDR3 is TGTGCCAGCCATCGGGGGGGTAACTATGGCTACACCTTC. Its protein is CASHRGGNYGYTF.

The rearrangement links TRBV29-1 to TRBJ2-7; TRBD2 is a possible D gene (5 bases). CDR3 length: 13 amino acids. V lost 7 bases to trimming and J lost 1 base, with 14 bases between them. Germline loops: CDR1 SQVTM, CDR2 ANQGSEA. The CDR3 nucleotides are TGCAGCGCAAATGGACTTCATTCCTACGAGCAGTACTTC. This translates into CSANGLHSYEQYF.

The chain links TRBV2 to TRBJ2-1, with 8 bases aligning to TRBD2. V shed 8 bases, J shed 7 bases, and the junction held 7 bases outside the gene matches. The germline V gene encodes CDR1 SNHLY and CDR2 FYNNEI. CDR3 size: 13 residues. CDR3 DNA sequence: TGTGCCAGCCGGGGGGGTTTCGTGAATGAGCAGTTCTTC. Amino acid sequence: CASRGGFVNEQFF.

The chain combines TRBV5-6 with TRBJ1-4; tentatively, D is TRBD1 (6 bases). The CDR3 is 18 amino acids. Trimming cost V 3 bases and J 0 bases, with 18 bases left between them. The germline V gene has CDR1 SGHDT and CDR2 YYEEEE. The CDR3 here is CASSSYVQDRATNEKLFF. CDR3 DNA sequence: TGTGCCAGCAGCTCCTATGTTCAGGACAGAGCAACTAATGAAAAACTGTTTTTT.

The gene calls are TRBV5-8 and TRBJ1-5, with D possibly being TRBD1 (5 bases). Per the germline V gene, CDR1 is SGHTS and CDR2 is YDEGEE. The germline V and J ends were trimmed by 4 bases and 2 bases, with 16 bases remaining between them. The CDR3 consists of 16 residues. CDR3 loop: CASSHLQGEGNQPQHF. The CDR3 DNA reads as TGTGCCAGCAGCCACCTCCAGGGCGAAGGCAATCAGCCCCAGCATTTT.

This clone appeared a single time. DNA for the CDR3: TGTGCCAGCTCACTTCACCAGGGAAAAGAGACCCAGTACTTC. Translation gives CASSLHQGKETQYF. This chain links TRBV18 with TRBJ2-5; possible D gene TRBD1, 5 bases. The length of the CDR3 is 14 residues. Germline V CDR1 and CDR2: KGHSH, LQKENI. V was cut by 4 bases and J by 3 bases, with 12 bases left in between.

The V gene is TRBV7-6, the J gene TRBJ2-3, with a possible D match to TRBD2 (6 bases). The CDR3 spans 12 residues. Trimming took 3 bases from V and 5 from J, leaving 6 bases between them. Germline CDR1 SGHVS, CDR2 FNYEAQ. CDR3 residues: CASSLEGDTQYF. DNA for the CDR3: TGTGCCAGCAGCTTGGAGGGAGATACGCAGTATTTT.

The chain is built from TRBV4-3 and TRBJ2-1, with D possibly TRBD1 on 7 matching bases. Germline CDR1 reads LGHNA; CDR2 reads YSLEER. Trimming removed 0 bases from V and 7 bases from J, with 13 bases in between. This CDR3 has 15 residues. The CDR3: CASSQDLAGGNEQFF. In DNA form, the CDR3 reads TGCGCCAGCAGCCAAGATCTGGCAGGGGGGAATGAGCAGTTCTTC.

The J gene is TRBJ2-2, the V gene TRBV7-3; D may be TRBD2 (6 bases). The length of the CDR3 is 16 residues. V shed 5 bases and J shed 5 bases, with 18 bases lying between them. CDR1 SGHTA and CDR2 FQGTGA come from the germline V gene. CDR3 nucleotide sequence: TGTGCCAGCAGCCTTGTTCCGGGAGCGCAGACCGGGGAGCTGTTTTTT. It is translated as CASSLVPGAQTGELFF.

The CDR3 here is CASSLGYRGGQETQYF. In DNA, the CDR3 is TGTGCCAGCAGCTTAGGGTATAGGGGGGGGCAAGAGACCCAGTACTTC. The chain recombines TRBV7-2 with TRBJ2-5; D is possibly TRBD2 (7 bases). The CDR3 spans 16 residues. In germline, CDR1 is SGHTA, CDR2 FQGNSA. V dropped 1 base and J dropped 2 bases, with 14 bases sitting between them.

The chain recombines TRBV4-1 with TRBJ2-3; 7 bases are a match to TRBD2. Germline assignment: CDR1 MGHRA and CDR2 YSYEKL. The CDR3 loop spans 15 amino acids. Unmatched junction bases numbered 6, after V lost 5 bases and J lost 1 base. CDR3 nucleotide sequence: TGCGCCAGCAGCGTCGGGGGGATAGGCACAGATACGCAGTATTTT. As protein: CASSVGGIGTDTQYF.

The chain employs TRBV7-2 and TRBJ1-5; D gene unclear. This CDR3 is 14 amino acids long. From germline, CDR1 is SGHTA and CDR2 FQGNSA. Between the trimmed V and J ends, which lost 1 base and 6 bases, there was a span of 10 bases. The CDR3: CASSLDRGAQPQHF. For the CDR3, the DNA is TGTGCCAGCAGCTTAGATCGGGGTGCTCAGCCCCAGCATTTT.

The rearrangement links TRBV19 to TRBJ2-1, with TRBD2 identical over 11 bases. The V gene's germline CDR1 is LNHDA and CDR2 SQIVND (reference sequence). V lost 6 bases and J lost 3; bases outside the gene matches: 7. The CDR3 extends over 16 amino acids. The CDR3 DNA follows: TGTGCCAGTAGCCCTGGACTAGCGGGCTACTACAATGAGCAGTTCTTC. Protein sequence: CASSPGLAGYYNEQFF. Using reference TRBV19 and TRBJ2-1 for the parts outside the CDR3, the full variable domain is DGGITQSPKYLFRKEGQNVTLSCEQNLNHDAMYWYRQDPGQGLRLIYYSQIVNDFQKGDIAEGYSVSREKKESFPLTVTSAQKNPTAFYLCASSPGLAGYYNEQFFGPGTRLTVL.

The chain carries TRBV11-2 and TRBJ2-3; D might be TRBD2 (6 bases). The CDR3 extends over 17 amino acids. Per germline, CDR1 SGHAT and CDR2 FQNNGV. Trimming took 1 base from V and 2 from J, leaving 16 bases between them. CDR3 loop: CASSLGVGSRNTDTQYF. CDR3 DNA: TGTGCCAGCAGCTTAGGGGTCGGGAGTCGAAACACAGATACGCAGTATTTT.

Of note for this clone: Compared with germline, one end of the junction differs, possibly owing to a read error. J is TRBJ2-3 and V is TRBV7-7; a weak D match, TRBD2 (5 bases). CDR1 and CDR2 (germline): SSHAT, FNYEAQ (reference sequence). CDR3 length: 13 amino acids. The CDR3 DNA follows: TGTGCTAGCAGCTCAAGCGGCCCAGATACGCAGTATTTT. Translating gives CASSSSGPDTQYF.